One and the same sample provided the 29 T cell receptor beta chains below, sequenced in a study of blood T cell repertoires in COVID-19. Only in-frame clones appear in the TCRdb table, and some are missing; sequencing was by immunoSEQ multiplex PCR. The repertoire has about 250,000 clones, around 86% of them found once; the top ten carry roughly 1.6%. The source material was peripheral blood. The receptor source for this set is a woman in her sixties who had recovered from COVID-19.

The chain is built from TRBV7-2 and TRBJ2-5, with TRBD2 matching 10 bases. The trim removed 0 bases at V and 2 bases at J, leaving 3 bases unmatched. From germline, CDR1 is SGHTA and CDR2 FQGNSA. This CDR3 has 16 residues. The CDR3 is CASSLALAGAQETQYF. The CDR3 bases are TGTGCCAGCAGCTTAGCGCTAGCGGGGGCACAAGAGACCCAGTACTTC.

The V gene is TRBV2, the J gene TRBJ2-7, with 8 nucleotides matching TRBD1. Germline V gives CDR1 SNHLY, CDR2 FYNNEI. The CDR3 is 13 amino acids. The V segment lost 4 bases and the J segment 5 bases; nucleotides outside the gene matches: 4. CDR3 protein: CASSADRVHEQYF. CDR3 nucleotide sequence: TGTGCCAGCAGTGCGGACAGGGTCCACGAGCAGTACTTC.

This clone is a singleton in its sample. The chain recombines TRBV7-3 with TRBJ2-1, with TRBD1 matching 8 bases. Losses at the gene ends were 3 bases for V and 2 bases for J; bases not matched to a gene: 3. Looked up from germline, CDR1 is SGHTA and CDR2 is FQGTGA. There are 15 residues in the CDR3. The chain's CDR3 is CASSFGTGAYNEQFF. CDR3 sequence (DNA): TGTGCCAGCAGCTTCGGGACAGGAGCCTACAATGAGCAGTTCTTC.

This chain joins TRBV28 and TRBJ1-1, with no clear D. V gave up 5 bases and J gave up 5 bases, with 9 bases separating them. This CDR3 contains 12 residues. Germline assignment: CDR1 MDHEN and CDR2 SYDVKM. CDR3 DNA: TGTGCCAGCAGTCCCAGAGGGACTGAAGCTTTCTTT. Translation: CASSPRGTEAFF.

The chain is built from TRBV6-5 and TRBJ1-2; 8 bases line up with TRBD1. The CDR3 has 14 residues. Losses at the gene ends were 3 bases for V and 2 bases for J; bases not matched to a gene: 2. In germline, CDR1 is MNHEY, CDR2 SVGAGI. CDR3: CASSYGDRNYGYTF. Written as DNA, the CDR3 is TGTGCCAGCAGTTATGGGGACAGGAACTATGGCTACACCTTC.

The rearrangement uses TRBV28 and TRBJ1-2; D is undetermined. Germline values: CDR1 MDHEN, CDR2 SYDVKM. The CDR3 has 13 amino acids. V was clipped by 1 base and J by 6 bases, with 9 bases between them. The CDR3 DNA follows: TGTGCCAGCAGTTTATCAGCCGGGAATGGCTACACCTTC. Translated: CASSLSAGNGYTF.

The chain links TRBV20-1 to TRBJ2-1; D unresolved. CDR3 length: 11 amino acids. Trimming cost V 3 bases and J 4 bases, with 4 bases left between them. The germline gives CDR1 DFQATT, CDR2 SNEGSKA (reference sequence). CDR3 DNA: TGCAGTGCTAGCGGGTACAATGAGCAGTTCTTC. Its protein is CSASGYNEQFF.

The V gene is TRBV19, the J gene TRBJ1-2; a possible D gene is TRBD1 (5 bases). The V end lost 3 bases, the J end lost 3 bases, and 11 bases lay between the germline ends. This CDR3 spans 14 amino acids. Germline CDR1 reads LNHDA; CDR2 reads SQIVND (reference sequence). In nucleotides, the CDR3 is TGTGCCAGTAGTATTGGCGGGACCCACTATGGCTACACCTTC. It specifies CASSIGGTHYGYTF. The full variable domain, with the rest looked up from reference TRBV19 and TRBJ1-2, is DGGITQSPKYLFRKEGQNVTLSCEQNLNHDAMYWYRQDPGQGLRLIYYSQIVNDFQKGDIAEGYSVSREKKESFPLTVTSAQKNPTAFYLCASSIGGTHYGYTFGSGTRLTVV.

V is TRBV2 and J is TRBJ1-1, with D uncertain. Germline loops: CDR1 SNHLY, CDR2 FYNNEI. V was cut by 6 bases and J by 4 bases, with 21 bases left in between. The CDR3 is made up of 16 amino acids. CDR3 sequence: CASRVEGGRFSTEAFF. In nucleotides, the CDR3 is TGTGCCAGCAGGGTGGAGGGAGGGCGATTCTCCACTGAAGCTTTCTTT.

The chain carries TRBV4-2 and TRBJ2-2; 11 bases are a match to TRBD2. Trimming took 4 bases from V and 5 from J; bases not matched to a gene: 3. The CDR3 covers 15 residues. The V gene's germline CDR1 is LGHNA and CDR2 YNFKEQ. CDR3 nucleotides: TGTGCCAGCAGCCGACTAGCGGGGACTACCGGGGAGCTGTTTTTT. This encodes CASSRLAGTTGELFF.

V is TRBV5-4 and J is TRBJ1-3, with D perhaps TRBD1 (6 bases). Trimming pared 4 bases from V and 0 bases from J, leaving 17 bases between. The V gene's germline CDR1 is SGHNT and CDR2 YYREEE (reference sequence). The CDR3 consists of 17 residues. The CDR3 loop reads CASSPASGQSSGNTIYF. CDR3 coding DNA: TGTGCCAGCAGCCCCGCCTCAGGACAGTCCTCTGGAAACACCATATATTTT.

The V gene is TRBV13, the J gene TRBJ2-3; 8 bases match TRBD2. The CDR3 extends over 14 amino acids. Germline loops: CDR1 PRHDT, CDR2 FYEKMQ (reference sequence). The trim removed 5 bases at V and 10 bases at J, leaving 11 bases unmatched. The CDR3 sequence is CASSPSGTSMAQYF. In DNA, the CDR3 is TGTGCCAGCAGCCCTAGTGGGACTAGTATGGCGCAGTATTTT.

V gene TRBV28 combines with J gene TRBJ2-5, with unresolved D. The germline CDR1 and CDR2 sequences are MDHEN and SYDVKM. CDR3 size: 14 residues. V shed 6 bases and J shed 1 base, with 12 bases lying between them. DNA of the CDR3: TGTGCCAGCAGCCTCCGGGTGTCCCAAGAGACCCAGTACTTC. The encoded protein is CASSLRVSQETQYF.

This clone was observed many times. V gene TRBV18 combines with J gene TRBJ1-4; 8 bases line up with TRBD1. Per the germline V gene, CDR1 is KGHSH and CDR2 is LQKENI. V lost 3 bases and J lost 8; bases outside the gene matches: 5. The CDR3 loop spans 14 amino acids. CDR3 in amino acids: CASSPGQGQEKLFF. Written as DNA, the CDR3 is TGTGCCAGCTCACCTGGACAGGGTCAGGAAAAACTGTTTTTT. The variable domain in full, completed from reference TRBV18 and TRBJ1-4, reads NAGVMQNPRHLVRRRGQEARLRCSPMKGHSHVYWYRQLPEEGLKFMVYLQKENIIDESGMPKERFSAEFPKEGPSILRIQQVVRGDSAAYFCASSPGQGQEKLFFGSGTQLSVL.

This rearrangement joins TRBV7-9 to TRBJ2-3; D is unresolved. Germline loops: CDR1 SEHNR, CDR2 FQNEAQ (reference sequence). Trimming left V 4 bases short and J 0 bases short, with 11 bases between. This CDR3 contains 15 residues. The CDR3 bases are TGTGCCAGCAGCTCTCCTTCTTCGAGCACAGATACGCAGTATTTT. It encodes CASSSPSSSTDTQYF.

The CDR3 DNA reads TGTGCCAGTAGTTTTCAGGGTGATTCACCCCTCCACTTT. It yields the protein CASSFQGDSPLHF. This chain uses TRBV19 with TRBJ1-6, with D tentatively TRBD1 (5 bases). Germline CDR1 and CDR2: LNHDA and SQIVND (reference sequence). The V end was cut by 5 bases, the J end by 8 bases, with 10 bases between. The CDR3 has 13 residues.

This clone was counted at least ten times. This chain connects TRBV7-3 to TRBJ1-1, with D unresolved. The CDR3 runs to 15 residues. Trimming took off 0 bases at V and 1 base at J, with 9 bases between the two ends. CDR1 is SGHTA, CDR2 FQGTGA, per germline. The CDR3 DNA reads as TGTGCCAGCAGCTTAACTGGAGCGGGGAACACTGAAGCTTTCTTT. The encoded protein is CASSLTGAGNTEAFF.

V and J are TRBV2 and TRBJ1-2; D remains unclear. The CDR3 extends over 14 amino acids. The germline V and J ends were trimmed by 7 bases and 8 bases, with 20 bases remaining between them. The germline gives CDR1 SNHLY, CDR2 FYNNEI. Written as DNA, the CDR3 is TGTGCCAGCACCCCCACGTTGAGGGAGGACGGCTACACCTTC. This gives the protein CASTPTLREDGYTF.

The V gene is TRBV19, the J gene TRBJ1-1; D unresolved. Between the trimmed V and J ends, which lost 4 bases and 0 bases, there was a span of 18 bases. CDR3 length: 17 residues. Germline CDR1 LNHDA, CDR2 SQIVND (reference sequence). The CDR3 nucleotides are TGTGCCAGTAGTAACACCGAGGGTAGGCGGCTGAACACTGAAGCTTTCTTT. It specifies CASSNTEGRRLNTEAFF.

The chain has TRBV3-1 (or the pseudogene TRBV3-2) and TRBJ2-5; 7 nucleotides align to TRBD1. Germline CDR1 LGHDT, CDR2 YNNKEL (reference sequence). The V gene end was trimmed by 5 bases and the J gene end by 4 bases; junction bases not matched to a gene: 16. This CDR3 spans 17 amino acids. Written as DNA, the CDR3 is TGTGCCAGCAGCTCCAGGAGGTTCCAGGGGGATACAGAGACCCAGTACTTC. Amino acids: CASSSRRFQGDTETQYF.

V is TRBV5-1 and J is TRBJ1-6; 7 bases are a match to TRBD1. The germline gives CDR1 SGHRS, CDR2 YFSETQ. Losses at the gene ends were 4 bases for V and 10 bases for J; bases not matched to a gene: 17. The CDR3 is 17 residues long. CDR3 region: CASSTLRQGRAGSPLHF. The CDR3 nucleotides are TGCGCCAGCAGCACTCTGCGACAGGGTAGGGCAGGCTCACCCCTCCACTTT.

The chain is built from TRBV2 and TRBJ1-4, with a possible D match to TRBD1 (5 bases). The CDR3 is 12 amino acids. Deletions cut 4 bases from V and 10 bases from J, with 10 bases between. The germline V gene has CDR1 SNHLY and CDR2 FYNNEI. CDR3 sequence reads: CASSGQGGKLFF. The CDR3 DNA reads TGTGCCAGCAGTGGGCAGGGTGGAAAACTGTTTTTT. Together with reference TRBV2 and TRBJ1-4, the CDR3 gives the full variable domain: EPEVTQTPSHQVTQMGQEVILRCVPISNHLYFYWYRQILGQKVEFLVSFYNNEISEKSEIFDDQFSVERPDGSNFTLKIRSTKLEDSAMYFCASSGQGGKLFFGSGTQLSVL.

The rearrangement links TRBV7-3 to TRBJ1-6; unclear D gene. Germline CDR1 is SGHTA and CDR2 is FQGTGA. This CDR3 spans 15 amino acids. The V gene lost 0 bases and the J gene lost 5 bases, with 8 bases spanning the gap. CDR3 in amino acids: CASSLTSGNNSPLHF. CDR3 nucleotides: TGTGCCAGCAGCTTAACGTCGGGGAATAATTCACCCCTCCACTTT.

This chain links TRBV11-2 with TRBJ2-7; D is perhaps TRBD1 (6 bases). CDR3 size: 16 residues. V dropped 4 bases and J dropped 2 bases, with 18 bases sitting between them. The germline V gene encodes CDR1 SGHAT and CDR2 FQNNGV. The CDR3 coding sequence is TGTGCCAGCAGCTCCTACGGGACACTTACTACCTACGAGCAGTACTTC. Translation gives CASSSYGTLTTYEQYF.

This clone was counted once. V usage is TRBV28 and J usage is TRBJ2-7; 10 bases agree with TRBD2. J lost 3 bases, V lost 6 bases, and 5 bases had no gene match. This CDR3 is built from 14 residues. Germline V gene lookup returns CDR1 MDHEN and CDR2 SYDVKM. DNA of the CDR3: TGTGCCAGCAGGGCAGCGGGGGGGGGCTACGAGCAGTACTTC. As protein: CASRAAGGGYEQYF.

The chain carries TRBV28 and TRBJ1-3; TRBD1 might be the D (5 bases). Germline CDR1 MDHEN, CDR2 SYDVKM. V was cut by 5 bases and J by 2 bases, with 10 bases left in between. This CDR3 spans 14 amino acids. The CDR3 DNA sequence: TGTGCCAGCAGTCTCGGACAAGCTGGAAACACCATATATTTT. Protein product: CASSLGQAGNTIYF.

The chain uses TRBV5-8 and TRBJ1-2; the D is unclear. Trimming shortened V by 0 bases and J by 13 bases, and 19 bases separated the two germline ends. The germline V gene encodes CDR1 SGHTS and CDR2 YDEGEE. CDR3 size: 14 residues. CDR3 DNA sequence: TGTGCCAGCAGCTTGGTAAATGTCGTTCGGTCAGGCACCTTC. This gives the protein CASSLVNVVRSGTF. The entire variable domain, with the rest obtained from reference TRBV5-8 and TRBJ1-2, is as follows: EAGVTQSPTHLIKTRGQQATLRCSPISGHTSVYWYQQALGLGLQFLLWYDEGEERNRGNFPPRFSGRQFPNYSSELNVNALELEDSALYLCASSLVNVVRSGTFGSGTRLTVV.

The table lists this clone with a count of one. The chain combines TRBV3-1 (or the pseudogene TRBV3-2) with TRBJ1-1; 7 positions agree with TRBD1. Per germline, CDR1 LGHDT and CDR2 YNNKEL (reference sequence). The V and J ends lost 1 base and 5 bases, in that order; junction bases with no gene match: 4. The CDR3 has 14 residues. CDR3 in DNA: TGTGCCAGCAGCCAAGGCAGGGGGAGGACTGAAGCTTTCTTT. Its translation is CASSQGRGRTEAFF.

The chain employs TRBV27 and TRBJ2-5, with 9 bases lining up with TRBD1. This CDR3 is 14 amino acids long. CDR1 MNHEY and CDR2 SMNVEV come from the germline V gene (reference sequence). Trimming removed 4 bases from V and 3 bases from J; junction bases left unmatched: 3. In DNA, the CDR3 is TGTGCCAGCAGTTCTTGGACAGGGGAAGAGACCCAGTACTTC. This encodes CASSSWTGEETQYF.